Sequencing of this T cell receptor beta chain was carried out in a study of blood T cell repertoires in COVID-19. Study at large: Researchers got acute and convalescent COVID-19 samples from the United States, Italy and Spain. Sources were T cells, B-cell-depleted T cells, or PBMCs; the material itself was cDNA or gDNA.

In the authors' methods: The authors estimated nucleated cell counts from reference gene primer amplification. The method was immunoSEQ multiplex PCR; TCRdb's version includes in-frame clones alone and lacks a portion of them. The DNA was the basis for D and trimming; V, J and clone size are from that table. This sample has roughly 280,000 clones, with around 86% found just once. Germline V CDR1 and CDR2: SGHRS, YFSETQ. Trimming removed 4 bases from V and 4 bases from J, with 17 bases in between. This CDR3 region has 16 residues. This receptor was identified in a man between 18 and 29 years old with active or convalescent COVID-19. The chain combines TRBV5-1 with TRBJ1-4; possible D gene TRBD1, 5 bases. Sequencing was performed on peripheral blood. The CDR3 spells CASSMRGEYGNEKLFF. DNA for the CDR3: TGCGCCAGCAGCATGCGGGGGGAGTACGGTAATGAAAAACTGTTTTTT.